The 27 T cell receptor beta chains below come from one sample, sequenced in a study of shared clonotypes between healthy human individuals. Assay used: immunoSEQ multiplex PCR; TCRdb lists only in-frame clones, some missing. Among approximately 1.9 million clones, 85% to 95% were seen once, and the ten largest hold about 1.7%. Selected positively for CCR7 and CD45RO-negative, naive CD8 cells excluded terminally differentiated effector memory CD45RA+ cells. The sequencing input was naive CD8+ T cells from PBMCs. All receptors come from a man between 18 and 35 years old in good health. Some clones in this sample may be carry-over from other donors' samples.

The chain carries TRBV30 and TRBJ2-5, with TRBD1 matching over 11 bases. V was pared by 3 bases and J by 4 bases, with 1 base of the junction left unmatched. Germline V gene lookup returns CDR1 GTSNPN and CDR2 SVGIG (reference sequence). The CDR3 is made up of 13 amino acids. The CDR3 sequence: CAWRDRGLETQYF. The CDR3 region has the DNA TGTGCCTGGAGGGACAGGGGGCTAGAGACCCAGTACTTC.

V and J are TRBV2 and TRBJ1-4; possible D gene TRBD1, 5 bases. Deletions cut 3 bases from V and 0 bases from J, with 11 bases between. The CDR3 loop spans 16 amino acids. In germline, CDR1 is SNHLY, CDR2 FYNNEI. CDR3 in DNA: TGTGCCAGCAGTGAGGGTAGGGGAGCAACTAATGAAAAACTGTTTTTT. It encodes CASSEGRGATNEKLFF.

The chain combines TRBV4-1 with TRBJ2-7, with D possibly TRBD2 on 6 matching bases. This CDR3 has 16 residues. CDR1 and CDR2 (germline): MGHRA, YSYEKL. V was trimmed by 1 base and J by 3 bases, leaving 16 bases between them. This chain's CDR3 is CASSQGADGSVYEQYF. CDR3 sequence (DNA): TGCGCCAGCAGCCAAGGGGCTGACGGGAGTGTCTACGAGCAGTACTTC.

V and J are TRBV11-1 and TRBJ2-3; 7 nucleotides line up with TRBD2. J lost 0 bases, V lost 3 bases, and 6 bases had no gene match. Germline values: CDR1 SGHAT, CDR2 FQDESV (reference sequence). This CDR3 has 16 residues. CDR3 sequence (DNA): TGTGCCAGCAGCTTCCCCTCTAGCGGTAGCACAGATACGCAGTATTTT. This gives the protein CASSFPSSGSTDTQYF.

The chain combines TRBV19 with TRBJ1-5; 10 bases are a match to TRBD1. J was trimmed by 7 bases and V by 5 bases; bases with no gene match: 5. Germline V CDR1 and CDR2: LNHDA, SQIVND (reference sequence). CDR3 length equals 14 residues. The CDR3 coding sequence is TGTGCCAGTAGTTGGACAGGGGGTAACCAGCCCCAGCATTTT. This gives the protein CASSWTGGNQPQHF.

The genes are TRBV29-1 and TRBJ2-3; D possibly corresponds to TRBD2 (5 bases). CDR1 and CDR2 (germline): SQVTM, ANQGSEA. This CDR3 region has 12 residues. V was trimmed by 3 bases and J by 8 bases, leaving 12 bases between them. As DNA, the CDR3 is TGCAGCGTTGATCTGCCGGCGGGTACGCAGTATTTT. Residues: CSVDLPAGTQYF.

The genes are TRBV11-2 and TRBJ1-1; perhaps TRBD1 as D (5 bases). The CDR3 has 14 residues. The V end lost 0 bases, the J end lost 5 bases, and 10 bases lay between the germline ends. CDR1 is SGHAT, CDR2 FQNNGV, per germline. CDR3 DNA: TGTGCCAGCAGCTTAGATAAGGGGTGGACTGAAGCTTTCTTT. It encodes CASSLDKGWTEAFF.

The gene calls are TRBV13 and TRBJ1-4; 8 nucleotides line up with TRBD1. Germline CDR1 reads PRHDT; CDR2 reads FYEKMQ (reference sequence). The ends lost 5 bases at V and 4 bases at J; junction bases unmatched: 3. There are 14 residues in the CDR3. DNA of the CDR3: TGTGCCAGCAGCGACAGGGGCCGTAATGAAAAACTGTTTTTT. Protein: CASSDRGRNEKLFF.

The rearrangement links TRBV6-1 to TRBJ2-1, with 10 bases fitting TRBD2. The CDR3 runs to 18 residues. J was trimmed by 2 bases and V by 1 base; bases with no gene match: 8. Germline CDR1 reads MNHNS; CDR2 reads SASEGT. CDR3 sequence: CASSEGLAGATPYNEQFF. CDR3 DNA sequence: TGTGCCAGCAGTGAAGGACTAGCGGGTGCAACTCCCTACAATGAGCAGTTCTTC.

The chain recombines TRBV19 with TRBJ2-7, with D possibly matching TRBD2 (6 bases). The CDR3 runs to 15 residues. V was pared by 5 bases and J by 0 bases, with 14 bases between. The germline CDR1 and CDR2 sequences are LNHDA and SQIVND (reference sequence). The DNA for the CDR3 is TGTGCCAGTAGTGCGGGACGGTTAAGCTCCTACGAGCAGTACTTC. The encoded protein is CASSAGRLSSYEQYF.

CDR3 DNA sequence: TGTGCCAGCAGTTTAAACTTTCTTGGACTAGCGGGAGAGTTTTTCGAGACCCAGTACTTC. This translates into CASSLNFLGLAGEFFETQYF. V gene TRBV27 combines with J gene TRBJ2-5, with 13 nucleotides matching TRBD2. This CDR3 is 20 amino acids long. Trimming at V came to 2 bases and at J to 5 bases, leaving 17 bases not matched to a gene. Germline loops: CDR1 MNHEY, CDR2 SMNVEV (reference sequence).

With respect to this clone: Other DNA sequences in the same sample also yield this CDR3. The chain joins TRBV29-1 to TRBJ2-1, with D hard to call. Germline V gene lookup returns CDR1 SQVTM and CDR2 ANQGSEA. The CDR3 length is 13 residues. Trimming took off 3 bases at V and 2 bases at J, with 8 bases between the two ends. The DNA for the CDR3 is TGCAGCGTTGATGGCAGAACCTACAATGAGCAGTTCTTC. Encoded protein: CSVDGRTYNEQFF.

This chain joins TRBV10-2 and TRBJ1-5; 7 nucleotides align to TRBD1. The CDR3 is 14 amino acids. Germline-derived CDR1 and CDR2 are WSHSY and SAAADI. V gave up 6 bases and J gave up 0 bases; unmatched junction bases: 2. CDR3 coding DNA: TGCGCCAGCAGAGACAGGGATAGCAATCAGCCCCAGCATTTT. Protein sequence: CASRDRDSNQPQHF.

This chain links TRBV5-1 with TRBJ2-1, with D possibly matching TRBD1 (7 bases). V was trimmed by 2 bases and J by 0 bases, leaving 18 bases between them. CDR1 is SGHRS and CDR2 is YFSETQ in the germline V gene. This CDR3 has 18 amino acids. CDR3 sequence (DNA): TGCGCCAGCAGCTTTGACAGGGAGGAGGGAGCCTCCTACAATGAGCAGTTCTTC. It codes for CASSFDREEGASYNEQFF. Supplemented by reference TRBV5-1 and TRBJ2-1, the full variable domain reads KAGVTQTPRYLIKTRGQQVTLSCSPISGHRSVSWYQQTPGQGLQFLFEYFSETQRNKGNFPGRFSGRQFSNSRSEMNVSTLELGDSALYLCASSFDREEGASYNEQFFGPGTRLTVL.

The gene calls are TRBV7-9 and TRBJ2-5; TRBD1 is a possible D gene (5 bases). V shed 3 bases and J shed 7 bases, with 15 bases lying between them. Germline V gives CDR1 SEHNR, CDR2 FQNEAQ (reference sequence). The CDR3 extends over 14 amino acids. The CDR3 bases are TGTGCCAGCAGCTTGGTAGGGGCCAGGTTGACCCAGTACTTC. It is translated as CASSLVGARLTQYF.

V is TRBV5-1 and J is TRBJ2-4, with TRBD2 matching 8 bases. Losses at the gene ends were 0 bases for V and 8 bases for J; bases not matched to a gene: 4. Germline assignment: CDR1 SGHRS and CDR2 YFSETQ. This CDR3 spans 14 amino acids. CDR3 sequence: CASSLEREMDIQYF. CDR3 bases: TGCGCCAGCAGCTTGGAGCGGGAGATGGACATTCAGTACTTC.

The chain couples TRBV9 to TRBJ2-1; D is uncertain. This CDR3 is 17 amino acids long. Trimming removed 0 bases from V and 10 bases from J, with 23 bases in between. The germline V gene has CDR1 SGDLS and CDR2 YYNGEE. The CDR3 sequence: CASSVGMGGGAREEQFF. The CDR3 nucleotides read TGTGCCAGCAGCGTAGGCATGGGCGGCGGAGCCCGAGAGGAGCAGTTCTTC. Filled out from reference TRBV9 and TRBJ2-1, the complete variable domain reads DSGVTQTPKHLITATGQRVTLRCSPRSGDLSVYWYQQSLDQGLQFLIQYYNGEERAKGNILERFSAQQFPDLHSELNLSSLELGDSALYFCASSVGMGGGAREEQFFGPGTRLTVL.

CDR3 coding DNA: TGTGCCAGCAGTCCTCATAGCGGGAGGTCCCCCCCCGAGCAGTACTTC. Its protein product is CASSPHSGRSPPEQYF. V and J are TRBV27 and TRBJ2-7, with TRBD2 matching over 10 bases. Germline V gives CDR1 MNHEY, CDR2 SMNVEV (reference sequence). This CDR3 is built from 16 residues. Trimming at V came to 5 bases and at J to 6 bases, leaving 13 bases not matched to a gene.

The rearrangement joins TRBV28 to TRBJ1-5, with D unclear. V lost 1 base, J lost 3 bases, and 4 bases lay in between. CDR3 length: 13 amino acids. Germline V gives CDR1 MDHEN, CDR2 SYDVKM. The CDR3 reads CASSLSDNQPQHF. The CDR3 DNA follows: TGTGCCAGCAGTTTATCAGACAATCAGCCCCAGCATTTT. The full variable domain, with the rest looked up from reference TRBV28 and TRBJ1-5, is DVKVTQSSRYLVKRTGEKVFLECVQDMDHENMFWYRQDPGLGLRLIYFSYDVKMKEKGDIPEGYSVSREKKERFSLILESASTNQTSMYLCASSLSDNQPQHFGDGTRLSIL.

A remark on this clone: This same CDR3 is encoded by further DNA sequences in the sample. The chain has TRBV6-1 and TRBJ2-7; D call uncertain. This CDR3 region has 14 residues. The V gene lost 3 bases and the J gene lost 1 base, with 10 bases spanning the gap. Germline-derived CDR1 and CDR2 are MNHNS and SASEGT. Here the CDR3 DNA reads TGTGCCAGCAGTGAGGGTACAGTTTCCTACGAGCAGTACTTC. Its translation: CASSEGTVSYEQYF.

The chain joins TRBV27 to TRBJ2-7; D possibly corresponds to TRBD1 (6 bases). Trimming pared 4 bases from V and 5 bases from J, leaving 15 bases between. Germline CDR1 is MNHEY and CDR2 is SMNVEV (reference sequence). This CDR3 is built from 14 residues. CDR3 protein: CASSSKTGADEQYF. The CDR3, as DNA: TGTGCCAGCAGTTCCAAGACAGGAGCGGACGAGCAGTACTTC.

The genes are TRBV27 and TRBJ2-5, with D possibly being TRBD2 (5 bases). The ends were cut back, 3 bases at V and 1 base at J, with 12 bases in the middle. Germline assignment: CDR1 MNHEY and CDR2 SMNVEV (reference sequence). The CDR3 sequence is 15 residues long. The CDR3 coding sequence is TGTGCCAGCAGTTTCTTAGCGAGGAGCCAAGAGACCCAGTACTTC. The encoded protein is CASSFLARSQETQYF.

This chain connects TRBV4-1 to TRBJ2-3; 10 nucleotides line up with TRBD2. Germline lookup yields CDR1 MGHRA and CDR2 YSYEKL. The CDR3 consists of 18 residues. J gave up 2 bases and V 0 bases, and 8 bases lay outside the gene matches. CDR3 region: CASSQERPGLAITDTQYF. The CDR3, as DNA: TGCGCCAGCAGCCAAGAACGTCCGGGACTAGCGATCACAGATACGCAGTATTTT.

The chain carries TRBV7-9 and TRBJ1-4; tentative D call: TRBD1 (6 bases). Per the germline V gene, CDR1 is SEHNR and CDR2 is FQNEAQ (reference sequence). V shed 1 base and J shed 6 bases, with 24 bases lying between them. This CDR3 has 19 amino acids. The CDR3 loop is CASSLGGDMPPDNDEKLFF. CDR3 sequence (DNA): TGTGCCAGCAGCTTAGGGGGGGACATGCCCCCTGACAACGATGAAAAACTGTTTTTT. The full variable domain, in which reference TRBV7-9 and TRBJ1-4 provide the parts outside the CDR3, is DTGVSQNPRHKITKRGQNVTFRCDPISEHNRLYWYRQTLGQGPEFLTYFQNEAQLEKSRLLSDRFSAERPKGSFSTLEIQRTEQGDSAMYLCASSLGGDMPPDNDEKLFFGSGTQLSVL.

The chain has TRBV19 and TRBJ1-1; D is perhaps TRBD1 (5 bases). The CDR3 has 13 amino acids. The germline V and J ends were trimmed by 3 bases and 9 bases, with 14 bases remaining between them. Germline values: CDR1 LNHDA, CDR2 SQIVND (reference sequence). The CDR3 nucleotides are TGTGCCAGTAGTATTTCGTCAGGGACTAAAGCTTTCTTT. This encodes CASSISSGTKAFF.

The rearrangement joins TRBV25-1 to TRBJ2-3; possible D gene TRBD2, 6 bases. The CDR3 is 15 residues long. Between the trimmed V and J ends, which lost 5 bases and 2 bases, there was a span of 14 bases. Germline V gene data show CDR1 as MGHDK and CDR2 as SYGVNS. The CDR3 region is CASSPHSGFTDTQYF. In DNA form, the CDR3 reads TGTGCCAGCAGTCCCCATAGCGGATTCACAGATACGCAGTATTTT.

This chain links TRBV27 with TRBJ2-1, with 14 bases matching TRBD2. Losses at the gene ends were 11 bases for V and 8 bases for J; bases not matched to a gene: 20. The CDR3 loop spans 18 amino acids. Germline loops: CDR1 MNHEY, CDR2 SMNVEV (reference sequence). CDR3 nucleotides: TGTGCCGGATGGACTACGGGACTAGCGGGAGTAATTCTTTATGAGCAGTTCTTC. Translated: CAGWTTGLAGVILYEQFF.